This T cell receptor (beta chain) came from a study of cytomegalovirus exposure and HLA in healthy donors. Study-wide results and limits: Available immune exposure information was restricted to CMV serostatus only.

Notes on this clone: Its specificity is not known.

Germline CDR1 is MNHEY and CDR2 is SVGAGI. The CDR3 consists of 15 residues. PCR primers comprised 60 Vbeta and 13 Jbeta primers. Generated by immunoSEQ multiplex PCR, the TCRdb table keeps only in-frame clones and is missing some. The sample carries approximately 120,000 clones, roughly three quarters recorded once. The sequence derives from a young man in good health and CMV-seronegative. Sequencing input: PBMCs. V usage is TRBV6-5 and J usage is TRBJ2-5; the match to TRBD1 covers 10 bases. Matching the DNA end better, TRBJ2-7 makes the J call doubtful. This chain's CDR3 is CASSQAGTGDHEQYF. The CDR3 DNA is TGTGCCAGCAGCCAAGCCGGGACAGGGGACCACGAGCAGTACTTC.